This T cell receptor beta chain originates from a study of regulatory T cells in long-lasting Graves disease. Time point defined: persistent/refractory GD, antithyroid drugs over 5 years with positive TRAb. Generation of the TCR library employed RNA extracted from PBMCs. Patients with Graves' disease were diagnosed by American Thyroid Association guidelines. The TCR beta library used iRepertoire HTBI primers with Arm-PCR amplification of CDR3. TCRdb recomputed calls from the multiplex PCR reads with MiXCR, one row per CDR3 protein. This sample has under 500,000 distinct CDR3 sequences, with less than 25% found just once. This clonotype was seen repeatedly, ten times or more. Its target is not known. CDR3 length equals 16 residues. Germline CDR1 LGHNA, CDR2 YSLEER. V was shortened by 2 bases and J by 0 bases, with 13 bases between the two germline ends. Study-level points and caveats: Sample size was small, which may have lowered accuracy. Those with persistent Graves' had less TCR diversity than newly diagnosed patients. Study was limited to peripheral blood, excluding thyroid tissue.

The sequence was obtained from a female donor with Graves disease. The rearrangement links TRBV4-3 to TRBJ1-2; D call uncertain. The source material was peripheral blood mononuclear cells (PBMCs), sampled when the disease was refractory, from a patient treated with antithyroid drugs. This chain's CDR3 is CASSQSGDRANYGYTF. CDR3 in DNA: TGCGCCAGCAGCCAAAGCGGGGATAGAGCTAACTATGGCTACACCTTC.